Sequencing of this TCR beta chain was carried out in a study of blood T cells in healthy people across ages. It was with a sample-barcoded 5' primer and a J-beta primer mix that a second PCR of roughly 7 to 12 cycles was run. TCRdb independently ran MiXCR on the 5' RACE reads; one entry per CDR3 protein. The data hold some 800,000 distinct CDR3 sequences, with roughly 25% observed a single time. V was shortened by 4 bases and J by 4 bases, with 21 bases between the two germline ends. Germline assignment: CDR1 SGDLS and CDR2 YYNGEE. The CDR3 runs to 16 residues. Another study also made use of these data, one on T cells of mothers and their children.

This chain uses TRBV9 with TRBJ2-7; D is perhaps TRBD1 (6 bases). The sequenced sample was blood. The receptor comes from a boy between 5 and 17 years old in good health. CDR3 protein: CASSPGTSSVGYEQYF. In nucleotides, the CDR3 is TGTGCCAGCAGCCCGGGGACAAGTTCCGTTGGGTACGAGCAGTACTTC.